These 25 T cell receptor beta chains share one sample of origin, sequenced in a study of shared clonotypes between healthy human individuals. Profiled with immunoSEQ multiplex PCR; TCRdb holds only in-frame clones, not every one. This sample has about 2.3 million clones; approximately 95% occur once, and the top ten carry 0.39%. The sequenced sample was naive CD4+ T cells from PBMCs. Subset of the sample: CD45RA+ positively selected. The receptors were sampled from a man between 18 and 29 years old in good health. Some clones in this sample may be carry-over from other donors' samples.

The chain links TRBV5-4 to TRBJ2-5, with D hard to call. V shed 1 base and J shed 1 base, with 8 bases lying between them. Germline values: CDR1 SGHNT, CDR2 YYREEE (reference sequence). This CDR3 has 14 residues. The CDR3 DNA is TGTGCCAGCAGCTTGCGGGTCAGCCAAGAGACCCAGTACTTC. Translating gives CASSLRVSQETQYF.

The genes are TRBV29-1 and TRBJ2-1; tentative D call: TRBD1 (5 bases). CDR3 length: 13 residues. Trimming cost V 5 bases and J 2 bases, with 10 bases left between them. From germline, CDR1 is SQVTM and CDR2 ANQGSEA. CDR3 bases: TGCAGCGTTTTCGCAGGGCCCTACAATGAGCAGTTCTTC. Translating gives CSVFAGPYNEQFF.

The CDR3 loop is CASSSRQGTSGSSFHEQYF. The CDR3 coding sequence is TGTGCCAGCAGTAGTAGGCAGGGGACTAGCGGGAGCTCGTTCCACGAGCAGTACTTC. V usage is TRBV28 and J usage is TRBJ2-7; 14 bases map to TRBD2. Per the germline V gene, CDR1 is MDHEN and CDR2 is SYDVKM. The length of the CDR3 is 19 residues. The trim removed 5 bases at V and 5 bases at J, leaving 17 bases unmatched.

The rearrangement joins TRBV6-1 to TRBJ2-5; D might be TRBD2 (6 bases). CDR1 is MNHNS and CDR2 is SASEGT in the germline V gene. The CDR3 is 14 amino acids. V was shortened by 7 bases and J by 2 bases, with 14 bases between the two germline ends. The CDR3 sequence is CASTRIAEQETQYF. For the CDR3, the DNA is TGTGCCAGCACCCGAATAGCGGAACAAGAGACCCAGTACTTC.

The chain is built from TRBV2 and TRBJ2-7; D uncertain. Trimming took 4 bases from V and 6 from J, leaving 13 bases between them. This CDR3 spans 13 amino acids. CDR1 is SNHLY, CDR2 FYNNEI, per germline. Here the CDR3 DNA reads TGTGCCAGCAGTGCGTCCTTCCCTGGCGAGCAGTACTTC. This sequence encodes CASSASFPGEQYF.

The V call is TRBV6-6, the J call TRBJ2-7; D is unresolved. The germline V gene encodes CDR1 MNHNY and CDR2 SVGAGI (reference sequence). V lost 7 bases and J lost 0, with 7 bases in between. The CDR3 sequence is 12 residues long. CDR3 sequence: CASISSSYEQYF. CDR3 nucleotide sequence: TGTGCCAGCATAAGTAGCTCCTACGAGCAGTACTTC.

This clone was seen just once. The rearrangement uses TRBV11-2 and TRBJ2-7, with TRBD1 matching 7 bases. Germline V CDR1 and CDR2: SGHAT, FQNNGV. Trimming took 6 bases from V and 2 from J; bases not matched to a gene: 7. The CDR3 runs 14 residues. This CDR3 is CASRALTGTYEQYF. The CDR3 DNA reads TGTGCCAGCAGGGCCCTGACAGGGACCTACGAGCAGTACTTC. Filled out from reference TRBV11-2 and TRBJ2-7, the complete variable domain reads EAGVAQSPRYKIIEKRQSVAFWCNPISGHATLYWYQQILGQGPKLLIQFQNNGVVDDSQLPKDRFSAERLKGVDSTLKIQPAKLEDSAVYLCASRALTGTYEQYFGPGTRLTVT.

The chain couples TRBV6-1 to TRBJ2-7; a possible D gene is TRBD1 (5 bases). Germline CDR1 and CDR2: MNHNS and SASEGT. This CDR3 contains 13 residues. V was cut by 6 bases and J by 1 base, with 10 bases left in between. CDR3 sequence reads: CASSSDISYEQYF. CDR3 sequence (DNA): TGTGCCAGCAGCTCGGACATTTCCTACGAGCAGTACTTC.

The CDR3 sequence: CAISEYGSGELFF. CDR3 DNA sequence: TGTGCCATCAGTGAGTATGGATCCGGGGAGCTGTTTTTT. The J gene is TRBJ2-2, the V gene TRBV10-3; D gene unclear. In germline, CDR1 is ENHRY, CDR2 SYGVKD. The CDR3 has 13 amino acids. The ends were cut back, 1 base at V and 6 bases at J, with 6 bases in the middle.

The rearrangement joins TRBV7-9 to TRBJ2-1, with D hard to call. The CDR3 totals 14 residues. The V gene lost 6 bases and the J gene lost 8 bases, with 17 bases spanning the gap. Germline CDR1 and CDR2: SEHNR and FQNEAQ (reference sequence). The CDR3: CASRIAGSLDEQFF. The CDR3 DNA is TGTGCCAGCAGAATAGCCGGCAGCTTGGATGAGCAGTTCTTC.

A word on this clone: In the same sample, other DNA sequences code for this CDR3. The chain carries TRBV5-1 and TRBJ2-7; D not resolved. Trimming stripped 0 bases from V and 3 bases from J, with 7 bases between. The CDR3 is 13 amino acids. Germline loops: CDR1 SGHRS, CDR2 YFSETQ. CDR3 sequence reads: CASSLVGNYEQYF. DNA for the CDR3: TGCGCCAGCAGCTTGGTAGGTAACTACGAGCAGTACTTC.

The V call is TRBV19, the J call TRBJ2-7; 11 nucleotides match TRBD2. Germline assignment: CDR1 LNHDA and CDR2 SQIVND (reference sequence). With V trimmed by 5 bases and J by 4 bases, 16 bases remained unmatched. There are 18 residues in the CDR3. As DNA, the CDR3 is TGTGCCAGTAGTGAGGGGTCCGGGACTAGCGGTTTCGCTTACGAGCAGTACTTC. Amino acid sequence: CASSEGSGTSGFAYEQYF.

V usage is TRBV19 and J usage is TRBJ2-2; 11 positions match TRBD1. V was pared by 3 bases and J by 3 bases, with 9 bases of the junction left unmatched. The CDR3 consists of 18 residues. Germline lookup yields CDR1 LNHDA and CDR2 SQIVND (reference sequence). CDR3: CASSMPDRGQVDTGELFF. The CDR3 DNA follows: TGTGCCAGTAGTATGCCGGACAGGGGGCAAGTGGACACCGGGGAGCTGTTTTTT.

This sequence joins TRBV19 and TRBJ1-2, with D unresolved. The CDR3 has 13 amino acids. V shed 2 bases and J shed 4 bases, with 8 bases lying between them. Germline values: CDR1 LNHDA, CDR2 SQIVND (reference sequence). The CDR3 DNA follows: TGTGCCAGTAGTATATGGGGTTCCTATGGCTACACCTTC. Protein product: CASSIWGSYGYTF. The variable domain in full, with the rest retrieved from reference TRBV19 and TRBJ1-2, is DGGITQSPKYLFRKEGQNVTLSCEQNLNHDAMYWYRQDPGQGLRLIYYSQIVNDFQKGDIAEGYSVSREKKESFPLTVTSAQKNPTAFYLCASSIWGSYGYTFGSGTRLTVV.

This sequence joins TRBV27 and TRBJ2-2, with 9 bases lining up with TRBD2. The germline CDR1 and CDR2 sequences are MNHEY and SMNVEV (reference sequence). The CDR3 runs to 16 residues. With V trimmed by 2 bases and J by 6 bases, 7 bases remained unmatched. The CDR3 DNA follows: TGTGCCAGCAGTTTACTCGGCGGGAGGGCCTCCGGGGAGCTGTTTTTT. Protein sequence: CASSLLGGRASGELFF.

The gene calls are TRBV5-7 and TRBJ2-1; 14 positions agree with TRBD2. TRBV5-7 falls under the ORF class, with uncertain function. Trimming removed 3 bases from V and 10 bases from J; junction bases left unmatched: 6. This CDR3 comprises 15 residues. The CDR3 sequence: CASSSTTSGREEQFF. The DNA for the CDR3 is TGTGCCAGCAGCTCGACGACTAGCGGGAGGGAGGAGCAGTTCTTC.

The chain is built from TRBV7-9 and TRBJ2-7; 8 bases fit TRBD1. The V and J ends lost 3 bases and 1 base, in that order; junction bases with no gene match: 5. Germline CDR1 reads SEHNR; CDR2 reads FQNEAQ (reference sequence). CDR3 length: 15 residues. The CDR3 DNA reads TGTGCCAGCAGCTTGACCCGGGACAGGTCCTACGAGCAGTACTTC. This gives the protein CASSLTRDRSYEQYF.

A word on this clone: Its ends do not fully match the called genes, so a read error is possible. This chain connects TRBV5-1 to TRBJ2-7, with a possible D match to TRBD2 (5 bases). The CDR3 covers 13 residues. Germline loops: CDR1 SGHRS, CDR2 YFSETQ. CDR3 region: CASSLDSTNPLNF. For the CDR3, the DNA is TGCGCCAGCAGCTTGGATTCGACTAACCCTTTAAACTTC.

The chain links TRBV6-5 to TRBJ1-4; D call uncertain. There are 16 residues in the CDR3. The germline gives CDR1 MNHEY, CDR2 SVGAGI. Trimming took off 2 bases at V and 3 bases at J, with 13 bases between the two ends. In nucleotides, the CDR3 is TGTGCCAGCAGTTACGCTTGGAGTCTTGCTAATGAAAAACTGTTTTTT. The encoded protein is CASSYAWSLANEKLFF.

In nucleotides, the CDR3 is TGTGCCAGCACGGGGGGGTCCCGAGCCTACGAGCAGTACTTC. Protein sequence: CASTGGSRAYEQYF. J is TRBJ2-7 and V is TRBV25-1, with 8 bases aligning to TRBD2. The CDR3 has 14 amino acids. Germline V CDR1 and CDR2: MGHDK, SYGVNS. The V segment lost 7 bases and the J segment 2 bases; nucleotides outside the gene matches: 7.

This clone was found once. CDR3 protein: CASRGARDTKNNEQFF. As DNA, the CDR3 is TGTGCCAGCAGAGGGGCAAGGGACACAAAAAACAATGAGCAGTTCTTC. The V gene is TRBV5-4, the J gene TRBJ2-1, with D perhaps TRBD1 (6 bases). CDR1 SGHNT and CDR2 YYREEE come from the germline V gene (reference sequence). The CDR3 extends over 16 amino acids. The V gene lost 5 bases and the J gene lost 5 bases, with 20 bases spanning the gap.

V is TRBV30 and J is TRBJ1-2; a possible D gene is TRBD1 (5 bases). Trimming took 0 bases from V and 3 from J, leaving 11 bases between them. The CDR3 is 14 amino acids. The germline gives CDR1 GTSNPN, CDR2 SVGIG (reference sequence). The CDR3 DNA reads TGTGCCTGGAGTGTACTATCCAGGGACTATGGCTACACCTTC. It codes for CAWSVLSRDYGYTF.

V and J are TRBV6-4 and TRBJ2-1, with D possibly being TRBD2 (5 bases). CDR1 is MRHNA and CDR2 is SNTAGT in the germline V gene. This CDR3 is 13 amino acids long. Trimming left V 3 bases short and J 5 bases short, with 8 bases between. CDR3 sequence (DNA): TGTGCCAGCAGTGATCTAGCAAACAATGAGCAGTTCTTC. Residues: CASSDLANNEQFF.

V and J are TRBV28 and TRBJ1-3, with D uncertain. The CDR3 contains 14 residues. V dropped 6 bases and J dropped 0 bases, with 9 bases sitting between them. In germline, CDR1 is MDHEN, CDR2 SYDVKM. CDR3 amino acids: CASRAPFSGNTIYF. CDR3 DNA sequence: TGTGCCAGCAGGGCCCCTTTCTCTGGAAACACCATATATTTT.

This sequence joins TRBV5-1 and TRBJ2-1; the match to TRBD1 covers 10 bases. Germline CDR1 reads SGHRS; CDR2 reads YFSETQ. This CDR3 has 18 amino acids. V shed 1 base, J shed 4 bases, and the junction held 11 bases outside the gene matches. The CDR3 nucleotides are TGCGCCAGCAGCTTGCGACTGCGACAGGGGGCAGGTTACAATGAGCAGTTCTTC. It is translated as CASSLRLRQGAGYNEQFF.